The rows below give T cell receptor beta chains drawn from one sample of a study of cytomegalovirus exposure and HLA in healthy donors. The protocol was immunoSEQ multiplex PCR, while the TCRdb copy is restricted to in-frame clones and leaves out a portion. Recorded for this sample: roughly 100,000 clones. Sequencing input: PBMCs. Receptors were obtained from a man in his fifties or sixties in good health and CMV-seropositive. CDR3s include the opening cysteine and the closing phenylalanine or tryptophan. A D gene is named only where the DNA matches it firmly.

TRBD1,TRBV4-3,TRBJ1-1,TGCGCCAGCAGCCAAGATCCCCCCTTCACAGGGGACGGTGAAGCTTTCTTT,CASSQDPPFTGDGEAFF
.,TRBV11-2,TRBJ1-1,TGTGCCAGCAGCTTAGACTCCCTACAGCAAGCTTTCTTT,CASSLDSLQQAFF
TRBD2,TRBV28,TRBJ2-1,TGTGCCAGCAGGTCAGCGGGAGACCCGAGTAGGTATGAGCAGTTCTTC,CASRSAGDPSRYEQFF
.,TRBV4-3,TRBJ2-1,TGCGCCAGCAGCCAAGGCTATCGACTCTCGAATGAGCAGTTCTTC,CASSQGYRLSNEQFF
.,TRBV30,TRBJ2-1,TGTGCCTGGAGTACAGGACAGTACAATGAGCAGTTCTTC,CAWSTGQYNEQFF
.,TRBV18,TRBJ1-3,TGTGCCAGCTCACCATACGACAGGAACATTGGAAACACCATATATTTT,CASSPYDRNIGNTIYF
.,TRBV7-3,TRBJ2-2,TGTGCCAGCAGCCCGCTTGGGGCCGCGAACACCGGGGAGCTGTTTTTT,CASSPLGAANTGELFF
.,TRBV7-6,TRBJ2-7,TGTGCCAGCAGCTTAGAAATCCGGGACGAGCAGTACTTC,CASSLEIRDEQYF
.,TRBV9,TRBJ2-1,TGTGCCAGCAGCGTGGGAGGAGCGCAGGTCCAGTTCTTC,CASSVGGAQVQFF
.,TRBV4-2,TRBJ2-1,TGTGCCAGCAGCCGCGCGGGGGCGCGGGAGCAGTTCTTC,CASSRAGAREQFF
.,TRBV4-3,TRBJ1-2,TGCGCCAGCAGCCAAGATAGGCGCAGGAACCGCTATGGCTACACCTTC,CASSQDRRRNRYGYTF
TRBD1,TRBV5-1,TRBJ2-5,TGCGCCAGCAGCCAGGGGGCCCAAGAGACCCAGTACTTC,CASSQGAQETQYF
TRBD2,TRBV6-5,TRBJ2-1,TGTGCCAGCAGGAACGGGCGGGAGTCTTACAATGAGCAGTTCTTC,CASRNGRESYNEQFF
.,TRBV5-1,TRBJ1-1,TGCGCCAGCACCGGCGACGAAGGGGGCACTGAAGCTTTCTTT,CASTGDEGGTEAFF
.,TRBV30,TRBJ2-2,TGTGCCTGGAGGTCGAGGCGGAACACCGGGGAGCTGTTTTTT,CAWRSRRNTGELFF
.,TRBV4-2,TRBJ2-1,TGTGCCAGCAGCCAAGATATCATGGGGTGGCAGGGGTTCTTC,CASSQDIMGWQGFF
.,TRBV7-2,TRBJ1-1,TGTGCCAGCAGCTTGGGGCAGCAGAACACTGAAGCTTTCTTT,CASSLGQQNTEAFF
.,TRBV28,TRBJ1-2,TGTGCCACGGGCAGGGACTATGGCTACACCTTC,CATGRDYGYTF
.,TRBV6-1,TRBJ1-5,TGTGCCAGCAGTGAACAGTATGGTCAGCCCCAGCATTTT,CASSEQYGQPQHF
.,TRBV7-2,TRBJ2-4,TGTGCCAGCAGCTCAGGGGACATTCAGTACTTC,CASSSGDIQYF
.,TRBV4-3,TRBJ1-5,TGCGCCAGCAGCCAAGATCGGGGGGAAGCTCGGCCCCAGCATTTT,CASSQDRGEARPQHF
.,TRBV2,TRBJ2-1,TGTGCCAGCAAGATCCAGCTCACCCTAGCTGAGGAGCAGTTCTTC,CASKIQLTLAEEQFF
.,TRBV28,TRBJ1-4,TGTGCCAGCAGTTTACGGAGGGATCGGGCTAATGAAAAACTGTTTTTT,CASSLRRDRANEKLFF
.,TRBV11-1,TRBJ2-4,TGTGCCAGCAGCTTAGAGAGTTACCCTCAGTACTTC,CASSLESYPQYF
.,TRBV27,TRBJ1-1,TGTGCCAGCAGTTTATTTACGGGAATTTTGGGCTTT,CASSLFTGILGF
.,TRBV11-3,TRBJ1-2,TGTGCCAGCAGCCTGAGCGGGGGCGGAGGTACGCGTGGCTACACCTTC,CASSLSGGGGTRGYTF
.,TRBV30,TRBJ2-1,TGTGCCTGGAGTCACTACAATGAGCAGTTCTTC,CAWSHYNEQFF
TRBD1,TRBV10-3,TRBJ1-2,TGTGCCATCAGTAGGTACAGGGGTCGGGATAACTATGGCTACACCTTC,CAISRYRGRDNYGYTF
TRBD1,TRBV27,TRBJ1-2,TGTGCCAGCAGTTTAGTCCAGGGGGCGGATGGCTACACCTTC,CASSLVQGADGYTF
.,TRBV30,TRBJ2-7,TGTGCCTGGAGTGTAGACAGTTACGAGCAGTACTTC,CAWSVDSYEQYF
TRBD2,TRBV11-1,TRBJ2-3,TGTGCCAGCAGCTTAGCGATGGCTAGCGGCCAGTATTTT,CASSLAMASGQYF
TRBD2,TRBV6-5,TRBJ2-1,TGTGCCAGCAGTTACGGGACTACCGACAATGAGCAGTTCTTC,CASSYGTTDNEQFF
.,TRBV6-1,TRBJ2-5,TGTGCCAGCAGTGAAACATGGGAGCAGTACTTC,CASSETWEQYF
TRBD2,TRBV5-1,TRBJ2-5,TGCGCCAGCAGGTCCGGGACTAGCGGGAATGGAGAGACCCAGTACTTC,CASRSGTSGNGETQYF
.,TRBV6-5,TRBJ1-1,TGTGCCAGCAGGTTACAGGGTCCGAACACTGAAGCTTTCTTT,CASRLQGPNTEAFF